Sequencing of this T cell receptor beta chain was carried out in a study of STAT5B mutations in CD4+ large granular lymphocyte leukemia (dated by TCRdb to between 2021 and 2023). About the full investigation: Among the healthy controls, the CDR3 'QG' motif was associated with a particular HLA allele. The TCRbeta repertoires of CD4+ T-cell large granular lymphocyte leukemia patients were compared with the TCRbeta repertoires of healthy blood donors. Flow cytometry on FACSCanto II or FACSVerse confirmed that purified fractions exceeded 95% purity among lymphocytes.

The healthy control group was made up of 40 or so blood donors, and the Finnish Red Cross blood service supplied their buffy coats. All TCR-sequenced material derived from peripheral blood: patient blood samples and healthy donor buffy coats. Ficoll-Hypaque gradient centrifugation was used to isolate peripheral blood mononuclear cells. CD4+ cells were magnetically purified from the buffy coats of healthy controls. The Gentra Puregene Cell and Tissue kit was used for genomic DNA extraction, and quantification was performed on a Qubit 2.0 fluorometer. CDR1 and CDR2 were assigned from the germline V gene as SGHTS and YDEGEE. The CDR3 goes from the cysteine to the phenylalanine over 18 residues. Solely the CDR3 DNA is kept, with 54 bases framed from the first base. V loses 4 bases at its end and J loses 4 bases; junction bases beyond the gene matches: 12. About this clone: Its recognized antigen is unknown. No base quality information exists; no much larger clone differs at one position.

TCRbeta rearrangements were sequenced from genomic DNA using the immunoSEQ assay at survey resolution. The paper's data handling went like this. In the TCR sequencing data, the smallest productive clonotype frequency that could be detected was 2.59 x 10-5. Only productive TCRbeta rearrangements, defined as complete and in-frame sequences, were included in the analyses. Simpson clonality, calculated in the immunoSEQ Analyzer version 3.0, was used as the measure of sample clonality. Clones were grouped by frequency into very rare, small, medium, large (1-20%) or hyperexpanded (>20%) categories. Generation probabilities were estimated with OLGA 1.2.3, V-gene circos plots were made with VDJtools, specificities were searched in VDJdb, and CDR3 motifs were identified with GLIPH. The source is immuneACCESS, and TCRdb retained only in-frame sequences with V and J called. Part of the clones is not carried over; for the studies checked, unresolved V genes explain less than half of this, and the remainder is unexplained. The D gene and trimming were derived from the DNA, and the V and J assignments and clone size from that table. Across this sample there are 38,000 or so clones, with roughly 85% seen only once. The top ten clones comprise approximately 1.2% of the sample.

What the study reported, not specific to this receptor: Each patient's main leukemic clonotypes were private, but approximately 25% of these clonotypes showed up at low frequency in the non-leukemic repertoires of other patients. CD4-sorted patient repertoires appeared more clonal than healthy CD4+ repertoires, and this difference persisted after removing the putative leukemic clones. The data were not HLA-matched, and the relatively small sample size could explain the higher clonality seen in CD4+ compared with CD8+ T-LGLL. Enrichment of TRBV06-family usage was observed among the top patient clones (8/27) relative to healthy controls (2/35).

Sample: CD4+ T cells from blood buffy coats. The sequence links TRBV5-8 to TRBJ2-2, with TRBD2 identical over 11 junction bases. The source of this sequence is a human donor in good health. The CDR3 corresponds to CASSPVWLAGGITGELFF. The base sequence is TGTGCCAGCAGCCCGGTGTGGCTAGCGGGGGGTATCACCGGGGAGCTGTTTTTT.